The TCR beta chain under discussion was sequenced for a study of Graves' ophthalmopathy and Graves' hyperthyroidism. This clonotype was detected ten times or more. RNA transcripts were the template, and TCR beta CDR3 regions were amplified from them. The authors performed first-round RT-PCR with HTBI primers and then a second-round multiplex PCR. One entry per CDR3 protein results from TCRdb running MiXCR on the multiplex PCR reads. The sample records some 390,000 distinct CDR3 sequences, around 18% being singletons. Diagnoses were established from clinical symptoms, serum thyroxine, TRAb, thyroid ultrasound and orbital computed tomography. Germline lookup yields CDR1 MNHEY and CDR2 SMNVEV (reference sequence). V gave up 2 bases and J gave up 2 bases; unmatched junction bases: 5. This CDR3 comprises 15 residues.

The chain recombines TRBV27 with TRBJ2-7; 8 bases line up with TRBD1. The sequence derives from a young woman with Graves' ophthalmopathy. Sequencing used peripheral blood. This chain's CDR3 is CASSLPGQATYEQYF. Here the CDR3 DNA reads TGTGCCAGCAGTTTACCGGGACAGGCGACCTACGAGCAGTACTTC.